What follows are 9 T cell receptor beta chains derived from one specimen sequenced in a study of T cell repertoires in cytomegalovirus infection. TCRdb re-analysed the reads in MiXCR, keeping a single row per CDR3 protein. Of around 800,000 distinct CDR3 sequences listed, around a third are singletons. These receptors are not linked to any known antigen. This specimen consisted of cultured CD8+ T cells from PBMCs, obtained from culture after CMV antigen stimulation. The receptors derive from a human donor in good health (CMV status not recorded). Some clones in this sample may be carry-over from other donors' samples.

The V and J genes are TRBV6-6 and TRBJ1-2, with 7 bases that match TRBD1. This CDR3 contains 16 residues. Germline values: CDR1 MNHNY, CDR2 SVGAGI (reference sequence). The trim removed 0 bases at V and 3 bases at J, leaving 7 bases unmatched. The CDR3 here is CASSYSETGKDYGYTF. For the CDR3, the DNA is TGTGCCAGCAGTTACTCGGAGACAGGGAAGGACTATGGCTACACCTTC.

This clonotype was found a few times. The chain couples TRBV23-1 to TRBJ2-3; 7 bases match TRBD1. TRBV23-1 is reported as an ORF; its role is uncertain. J lost 0 bases, V lost 4 bases, and 13 bases had no gene match. The CDR3 consists of 18 residues. CDR3 loop: CASSRPGQLIISTDTQYF. CDR3 coding DNA: TGCGCCAGCAGTCGTCCGGGACAGCTGATTATTAGCACAGATACGCAGTATTTT.

This clonotype turned up a few times. V usage is TRBV27 and J usage is TRBJ2-7; either TRBD1 or TRBD2 may fit D (5 bases each). Germline-derived CDR1 and CDR2 are MNHEY and SMNVEV (reference sequence). CDR3 length: 16 amino acids. Trimming took off 3 bases at V and 2 bases at J, with 17 bases between the two ends. The CDR3 DNA is TGTGCCAGCAGTTTGGGGACGGTGGATGGAACCTACGAGCAGTACTTC. It is translated as CASSLGTVDGTYEQYF.

This sequence joins TRBV28 and TRBJ1-6; 12 bases are a match to TRBD1. Germline V gene sequence: CDR1 MDHEN, CDR2 SYDVKM. This CDR3 comprises 14 residues. In nucleotides, the CDR3 is TGTGTCGCGGGACAGGGGGCATCAAGGTCACCCCTCCACTTT. This codes for CVAGQGASRSPLHF.

This clonotype has more than one count but fewer than ten. The V and J genes are TRBV27 and TRBJ2-4; D is perhaps TRBD1 (5 bases). With 5 bases removed from V and 2 bases from J, the gap between germline ends came to 13 bases. This CDR3 has 15 amino acids. CDR1 MNHEY and CDR2 SMNVEV come from the germline V gene (reference sequence). Written as DNA, the CDR3 is TGTGCCAGCAGTGAGCTCCAGGGATCCAAAAACATTCAGTACTTC. This codes for CASSELQGSKNIQYF.

The J gene is TRBJ1-3, the V gene TRBV7-6; 7 bases are a match to TRBD1. V shed 4 bases and J 3 bases; nucleotides not matched to a gene: 6. CDR1 is SGHVS, CDR2 FNYEAQ, per germline. The length of the CDR3 is 15 residues. CDR3 nucleotide sequence: TGTGCCAGCAGCTCGAGGGGGCCCGATGGAAACACCATATATTTT. Translation gives CASSSRGPDGNTIYF.

This chain connects TRBV19 to TRBJ1-5, with D perhaps TRBD1 (5 bases). V lost 10 bases to trimming and J lost 3 bases, with 16 bases between them. Germline assignment: CDR1 LNHDA and CDR2 SQIVND (reference sequence). This CDR3 is 14 amino acids long. CDR3 sequence reads: CANTRWDSNQPQHF. The CDR3 DNA follows: TGTGCCAATACTCGATGGGACTCCAATCAGCCCCAGCATTTT.

This sequence joins TRBV9 and TRBJ2-5, with 9 bases aligning to TRBD2. J lost 5 bases, V lost 0 bases, and 8 bases had no gene match. Germline CDR1 SGDLS, CDR2 YYNGEE. The CDR3 is made up of 16 amino acids. The CDR3 here is CASSVDPGLAGETQYF. The CDR3 DNA sequence: TGTGCCAGCAGCGTAGACCCGGGACTAGCAGGGGAGACCCAGTACTTC.

This sequence joins TRBV20-1 and TRBJ2-1; possibly TRBD1 or TRBD2 for D (7 bases each). Between the trimmed V and J ends, which lost 0 bases and 10 bases, there was a span of 22 bases. The CDR3 has 16 residues. CDR1 DFQATT and CDR2 SNEGSKA come from the germline V gene (reference sequence). This chain's CDR3 is CSARDQGGSPRGEQFF. The CDR3 DNA reads as TGCAGTGCTAGAGATCAGGGGGGGAGCCCCCGAGGGGAGCAGTTCTTC.